A selection of T cell receptor beta chains follows, all from one sample in a study of blood T cell repertoires in COVID-19. Measured with immunoSEQ multiplex PCR; TCRdb has only the in-frame clones, and not every one. This sample carries 150,000 to 190,000 clones, 84% of them seen once, and the ten largest clones take more than 5.5%. Sequenced material: PBMCs or T cells enriched from blood (not recorded which). The receptors were sampled from a man in his fifties or sixties who had recovered from COVID-19. CDR3s include the opening cysteine and the closing phenylalanine or tryptophan. The D gene is left open where the match is weak. Only some rows state a clone size, as once, few, many or a class for expanded clones.

D	V	J	size	CDR3	DNA
.	TRBV6-4	TRBJ1-4	.	CASSDKGGGEKLFF	TGTGCCAGCAGTGACAAAGGGGGTGGCGAAAAACTGTTTTTT
.	TRBV28	TRBJ1-2	.	CASSLYSFGYTF	TGTGCCAGCAGTTTATACAGCTTTGGCTACACCTTC
TRBD1	TRBV6-5	TRBJ2-7	once	CASRRGQGSYEQYF	TGTGCCAGCAGGAGGGGACAGGGATCCTACGAGCAGTACTTC
TRBD2	TRBV3-1/TRBV3-2	TRBJ2-3	.	CASSRRDYLLGDTQYF	TGTGCCAGCAGCCGACGGGACTACCTTCTTGGAGATACGCAGTATTTT
.	TRBV6-5	TRBJ2-3	.	CASSSRLASHTQYF	TGTGCCAGCAGTAGCCGTCTAGCTTCCCATACGCAGTATTTT
.	TRBV6-6	TRBJ2-7	few	CASSLPTTRQVPHEQYF	TGTGCCAGCAGTCTCCCGACAACTCGACAGGTGCCACACGAGCAGTACTTC
TRBD1	TRBV5-4	TRBJ1-1	.	CASSSDRGLRAFF	TGTGCCAGCAGCTCGGACAGGGGGCTGAGAGCTTTCTTT
.	TRBV5-1	TRBJ2-5	.	CASSLDGGLETQYF	TGCGCCAGCAGCTTGGACGGGGGATTGGAGACCCAGTACTTC
.	TRBV2	TRBJ2-1	few	CASSIGELASNEQFF	TGTGCCAGCTCGATCGGGGAGCTGGCTAGCAATGAGCAGTTCTTC
TRBD1	TRBV5-6	TRBJ1-2	.	CASSDPTGLGGYTF	TGTGCCAGCAGCGATCCGACAGGGCTGGGTGGCTACACCTTC
TRBD1	TRBV6-1	TRBJ2-1	.	CASSVRQGTFYNEQFF	TGTGCCAGCAGTGTCCGACAGGGTACCTTCTACAATGAGCAGTTCTTC
.	TRBV18	TRBJ1-1	.	CASSSNRVAEAFF	TGTGCCAGCTCATCCAACAGGGTTGCTGAAGCTTTCTTT
TRBD2	TRBV27	TRBJ2-1	.	CASSRTSGGWDEQFF	TGTGCCAGCAGCCGGACTAGCGGGGGTTGGGATGAGCAGTTCTTC
TRBD1	TRBV7-7	TRBJ1-1	.	CASSSFTGDRDRGRGNTEAFF	TGTGCTAGCAGCTCATTTACAGGGGACCGGGACAGGGGGCGGGGGAACACTGAAGCTTTCTTT
TRBD1	TRBV5-1	TRBJ1-4	.	CASSLDRGSLGEKLFF	TGCGCCAGCAGCTTGGACAGGGGGTCTTTGGGTGAAAAACTGTTTTTT
.	TRBV5-1	TRBJ1-4	.	CASSLGGEKLFF	TGCGCCAGCAGTTTGGGAGGTGAAAAACTGTTTTTT
TRBD1	TRBV4-3	TRBJ1-2	.	CASSQVMSGTGRGNYGYTF	TGCGCCAGCAGCCAAGTAATGTCCGGGACAGGGAGGGGAAACTATGGCTACACCTTC
TRBD1	TRBV27	TRBJ1-1	few	CASSFLRQGATEAFF	TGTGCCAGCAGTTTCCTACGACAGGGGGCTACTGAAGCTTTCTTT
.	TRBV3-1/TRBV3-2	TRBJ2-3	.	CASSPRSGGGTDTQYF	TGTGCCAGCAGCCCAAGGTCCGGGGGTGGCACAGATACGCAGTATTTT
.	TRBV7-2	TRBJ1-5	.	CASSLDPVFNQPQHF	TGTGCCAGCAGCTTAGATCCTGTGTTTAATCAGCCCCAGCATTTT
.	TRBV4-3	TRBJ1-5	.	CASSQDLVTRLNQPQHF	TGCGCCAGCAGCCAAGATCTTGTGACACGGTTAAATCAGCCCCAGCATTTT
.	TRBV19	TRBJ2-1	few	CASSIGWGDNEQFF	TGTGCCAGTAGTATTGGGTGGGGGGACAATGAGCAGTTCTTC
TRBD1	TRBV7-2	TRBJ1-1	.	CASSSRTGVDTEAFF	TGTGCCAGCAGCTCCCGGACAGGGGTGGACACTGAAGCTTTCTTT
TRBD1	TRBV15	TRBJ1-1	.	CATSRDRGTEAFF	TGTGCCACCAGCAGGGACAGGGGCACTGAAGCTTTCTTT
TRBD1	TRBV12-3/TRBV12-4	TRBJ1-6	.	CASSVGQSPLHF	TGTGCCAGCAGTGTGGGACAGTCACCCCTCCACTTT
TRBD1	TRBV18	TRBJ1-5	.	CASSPDRGLSQPQHF	TGTGCCAGCTCACCAGACAGGGGGCTGAGTCAGCCCCAGCATTTT